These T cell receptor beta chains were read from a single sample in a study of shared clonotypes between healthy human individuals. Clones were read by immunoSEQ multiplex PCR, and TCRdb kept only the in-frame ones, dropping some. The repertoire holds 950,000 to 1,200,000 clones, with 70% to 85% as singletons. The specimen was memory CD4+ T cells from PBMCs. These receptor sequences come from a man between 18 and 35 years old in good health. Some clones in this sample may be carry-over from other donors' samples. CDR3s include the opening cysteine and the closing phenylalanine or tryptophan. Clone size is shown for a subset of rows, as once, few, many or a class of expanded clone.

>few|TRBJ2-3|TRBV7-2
CASSRTRPADTQYF
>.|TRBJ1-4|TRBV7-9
CASSQTGTGLNEKLFF
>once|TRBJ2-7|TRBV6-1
CASSERGGTPYEQYF
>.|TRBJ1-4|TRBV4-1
CASSHPGTTNEKLFF
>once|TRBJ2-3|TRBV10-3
CAISPGTSGGDTQYF
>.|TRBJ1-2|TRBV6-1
CASRVQGDGYTF
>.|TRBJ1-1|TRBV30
CAWSVHGNTEAFF
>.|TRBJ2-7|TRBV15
CATSRSSGTEISYEQYF
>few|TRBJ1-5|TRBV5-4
CASSLDSNQPQHF
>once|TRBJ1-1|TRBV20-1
CVLVRNTEAFF
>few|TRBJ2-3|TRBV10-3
CAINTGGRTDTQYF
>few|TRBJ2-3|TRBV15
CATSRVEGLAGGTDTQYF
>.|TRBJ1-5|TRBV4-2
CASIPPGESNQPQHF
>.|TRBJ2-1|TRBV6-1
CASTPGQGYNEQFF
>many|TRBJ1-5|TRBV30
CAWSTGQLDNQPQHF
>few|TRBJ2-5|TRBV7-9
CASSQWTGRRGETQYF
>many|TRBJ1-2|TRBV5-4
CASSLASVNYGYTF
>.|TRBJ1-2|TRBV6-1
CASSVGGQVNYGYTF
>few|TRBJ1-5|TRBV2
CASMGQGVAGPQHF
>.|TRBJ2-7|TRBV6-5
CASRAGDEQYF
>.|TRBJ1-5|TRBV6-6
CASSTGNINQPQHF
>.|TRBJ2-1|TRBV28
CASSPNVLAGVLDEQFF
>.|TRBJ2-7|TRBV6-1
CASSDPADSTYEQYF
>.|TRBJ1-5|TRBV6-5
CASTPGQGVGQPQHF
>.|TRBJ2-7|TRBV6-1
CASSSFAGGYEQYF
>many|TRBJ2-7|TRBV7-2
CASSLAGTSGSLRAWQYF
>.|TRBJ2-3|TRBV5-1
CASSLSSQSLDTQYF
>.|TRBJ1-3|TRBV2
CASSTDGLSFTGNTIYF
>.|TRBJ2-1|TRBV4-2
CASSPAGAGGNEQFF
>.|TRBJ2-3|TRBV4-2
CASSRTSGRAGSDTQYF
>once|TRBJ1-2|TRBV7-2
CASSLGTEDGYTF
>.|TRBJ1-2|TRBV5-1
CASSPWDGWDYGYTF
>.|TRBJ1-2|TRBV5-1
CASSSGSGQGSYGYTF
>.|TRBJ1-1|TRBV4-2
CASSHGGRSAFF
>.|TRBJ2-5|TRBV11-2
CASSPGGRWETQYF
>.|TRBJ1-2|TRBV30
CAWSVGTGNPGLYGYTF
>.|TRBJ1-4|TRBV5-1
CASRPIAGSNEKLFF
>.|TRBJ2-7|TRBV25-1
CASSARAYEQYF
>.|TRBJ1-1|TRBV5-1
CASAEGPGLNTEAFF
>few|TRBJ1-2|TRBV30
CAWSVKGVGYGYTF
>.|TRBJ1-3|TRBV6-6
CASSRQGSGGNTIYF
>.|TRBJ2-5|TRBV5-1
CASRTSAGETQYF
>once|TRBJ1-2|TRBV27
CASSTRRQGGYGYTF
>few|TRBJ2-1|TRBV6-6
CATRPPSYNEQFF
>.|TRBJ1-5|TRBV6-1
CASSELGGSGYSNQPQHF